This T cell receptor beta chain was retrieved from a study of regulatory T cells in long-lasting Graves disease. Construction of TCR beta libraries relied on iRepertoire HTBI primers and on Arm-PCR targeting CDR3 regions. One entry per CDR3 protein, called by TCRdb with MiXCR from the multiplex PCR reads. The table has around 250,000 distinct CDR3 sequences, around a sixth seen once. Time point described: newly diagnosed GD, antithyroid drugs for less than 3 months. The TCR library was made from RNA that had been extracted from PBMCs in TRIzol. Germline values: CDR1 SGHDT, CDR2 YYEEEE. The CDR3 extends over 20 amino acids. V lost 1 base and J 0 bases, leaving 25 bases between the germline ends. This clonotype was observed at least ten times. This sample also appeared in a second study, on T cells in Graves' hyperthyroidism and ophthalmopathy.

The material was peripheral blood mononuclear cells (PBMCs), obtained at new diagnosis, from a patient treated with antithyroid drugs. The sequence came from a woman in her thirties with Graves disease. The chain employs TRBV5-6 and TRBJ1-1, with TRBD1 as a possible D gene (5 bases). CDR3 sequence: CASSLLDLWGMAGMNTEAFF. The CDR3 region has the DNA TGTGCCAGCAGCTTGTTGGATTTATGGGGGATGGCGGGCATGAACACTGAAGCTTTCTTT.